The text below deals with one T cell receptor (beta chain). What it binds is unknown. Germline V lookup: CDR1 MDHEN, CDR2 SYDVKM. There are 15 residues in the CDR3. V shed 4 bases, J shed 11 bases, and the junction held 14 bases outside the gene matches. This sample stems from a study of shared clonotypes between healthy human individuals. Profiling relied on immunoSEQ multiplex PCR, and the TCRdb table lists in-frame clones only, not all of them. The table includes under 850,000 clones, 72% detected once. Overall study results and limits: Genetic and exposure-history diversity was limited by the small donor number.

Source material: memory CD4+ T cells sorted from blood. Stated subset: CD45RA-negative fraction. The clonotype was recovered from a woman aged 25 to 39 in good health. This rearrangement joins TRBV28 to TRBJ1-2; 9 nucleotides line up with TRBD1. CDR3 protein: CASSSTGTGLMWYTF. For the CDR3, the DNA is TGTGCCAGCAGTTCAACCGGGACAGGGTTAATGTGGTACACCTTC.